This T cell receptor (beta chain) was recovered during a study of OX40 agonist ivuxolimab in advanced cancers. Study-level background: Ivuxolimab was an agonistic, fully human IgG2 monoclonal antibody directed against OX40 (CD134), a costimulatory receptor. In the dose-escalation cohort, more than 75% of patients were male, and the mean age was around 60 years, with a range of roughly 20 to 79. The paper covers the monotherapy dose-escalation part of the phase I ivuxolimab trial, which included N of about 50 patients. Intravenous ivuxolimab was administered to patients every 2 weeks at six dose levels: 0.01, 0.1, 0.3, 1.5, 3 and 10 mg/kg. Of the roughly 51 patients in dose escalation, some 20 had hepatocellular carcinoma, some 15 had melanoma, 9 had renal cell carcinoma and 9 had head and neck cancer. The purpose of peripheral TCRbeta sequencing was to test whether ivuxolimab changed TCR sequence diversity and led to clonal T-cell expansion. Patients were allowed to have had prior anti-PD-1, anti-PD-L1 or anti-CTLA-4 therapy, and approximately 40% of the dose-escalation patients had previously received checkpoint inhibitors. Three dose-escalation patients achieved partial responses, one with hepatocellular carcinoma and two with cutaneous melanoma. Findings and caveats that apply to the study as a whole: The antigen specificity of the peripheral T cells that underwent clonal expansion was not determined. After ivuxolimab, more expanded clones were found on average in CD8+ T cells than in CD4+ T cells. Low levels of normalized T-cell clonal expansion were also seen in some patients who did not respond. In the 0.1-3.0 mg/kg groups, partial responders had among the lowest normalized peripheral clonal expansion, particularly in CD8+ T cells. At doses of 0.1 to 3.0 mg/kg, clonal expansion of both CD4+ and CD8+ T cells in blood was seen between baseline and week 6.

Patients with a history of autoimmune disease or receiving systemic immunosuppression were excluded from the trial. Peripheral blood for TCR sequencing was collected from all dose cohorts at baseline, on cycle 4 day 1, and on cycle 7 day 1. The samples were drawn from a first-in-human, open-label, multicenter phase I dose-escalation trial of ivuxolimab. Adults with locally advanced or metastatic melanoma, renal cell carcinoma, hepatocellular carcinoma or head and neck squamous cell carcinoma were enrolled in the trial. CD4+ and CD8+ T cells were sorted separately from peripheral blood before TCR sequencing. Genomic DNA was isolated from the sorted cells so that the TCRbeta CDR3 region could be sequenced. The immunoSEQ Assay was used for sequencing of TCRbeta CDR3 regions. Imported from immuneACCESS, the table was reduced by TCRdb to in-frame sequences with V and J called. These copies leave out some clones; in studies compared against another copy, an unresolved V gene accounts for under half, and the cause of the remainder is not known. This sample comprises approximately 6,500 clones, about 76% of them detected only once. The top ten constitute about 30% of the sample.

The CDR3 runs 16 residues from the cysteine to the phenylalanine. Only the CDR3 part of the read is kept: 48 bases, read in frame from the first base. According to the germline V gene (reference sequence), CDR1 reads SEHNR and CDR2 reads FQNEAQ. V and J lose 4 bases and 8 bases, and a span of 21 bases separates them. Note on this clone: Its antigen is currently not known. Per-base quality was not reported, and no clone a single base away is much larger than it.

The source material was CD4+ or CD8+ T cells sorted from blood, sampled in a trial of the OX40 agonist ivuxolimab. The V and J genes are TRBV7-9 and TRBJ2-1, with TRBD1 tentatively as D gene (6 bases match). The clonotype originates from an adult with an advanced solid tumor such as melanoma, head and neck, liver or kidney cancer. The sequenced DNA is TGTGCCAGCAGCTCCCAGGGGCGAGGGAGTTTCGATGAGCAGTTCTTC. Translation gives CASSSQGRGSFDEQFF.